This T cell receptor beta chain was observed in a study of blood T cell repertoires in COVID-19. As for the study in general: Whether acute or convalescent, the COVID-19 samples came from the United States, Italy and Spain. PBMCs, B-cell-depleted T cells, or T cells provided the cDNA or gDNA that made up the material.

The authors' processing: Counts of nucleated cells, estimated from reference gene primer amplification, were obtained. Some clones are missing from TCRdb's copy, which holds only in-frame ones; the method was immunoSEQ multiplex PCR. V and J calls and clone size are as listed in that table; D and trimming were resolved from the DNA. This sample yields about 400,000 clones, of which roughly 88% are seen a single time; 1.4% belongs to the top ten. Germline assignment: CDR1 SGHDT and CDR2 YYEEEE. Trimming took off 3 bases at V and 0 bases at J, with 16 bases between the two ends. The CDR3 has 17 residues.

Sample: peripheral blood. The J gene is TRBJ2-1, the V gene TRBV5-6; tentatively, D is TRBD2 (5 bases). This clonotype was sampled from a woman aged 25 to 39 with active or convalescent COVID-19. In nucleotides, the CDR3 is TGTGCCAGCAGCTCGATTGTAGTAGGGAGCTCCTACAATGAGCAGTTCTTC. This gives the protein CASSSIVVGSSYNEQFF.